Shown below are 28 T cell receptor beta chains from a single sample sequenced in a study of patients and donors after allogeneic stem cell transplantation. MiXCR, run by TCRdb on the RT-PCR reads, gives a single entry per CDR3 protein. The repertoire includes 98,000 or so distinct CDR3 sequences, about a third of them detected once, and 27% sits in the top ten. The sample comprised blood, either unsorted or a sorted T cell fraction (not recorded which). These receptor sequences come from a human donor who was either an allogeneic HSCT recipient or a stem cell or donor lymphocyte infusion donor (not recorded which). It is not recorded whose cells these are; they may come from a transplant donor.

V and J are TRBV7-8 and TRBJ2-2; the D is unclear. Germline V gives CDR1 SGHVS, CDR2 FQNEAQ. The germline V and J ends were trimmed by 6 bases and 0 bases, with 8 bases remaining between them. This CDR3 has 14 amino acids. CDR3 DNA: TGTGCCAGCAGAAAGGACCCGAACACCGGGGAGCTGTTTTTT. Amino acids: CASRKDPNTGELFF.

This chain joins TRBV12-3 or TRBV12-4 and TRBJ2-1; 7 bases map to TRBD2. The junction had 11 bases not matched to a gene; V was cut back by 3 bases and J by 0 bases. This CDR3 is 18 amino acids long. In DNA form, the CDR3 reads TGTGCCAGCAGTTTCGCTAGCGGCTCAAGGAGCTCCTACAATGAGCAGTTCTTC. This sequence encodes CASSFASGSRSSYNEQFF.

This clonotype appeared a few times. The rearrangement links TRBV20-1 to TRBJ1-2, with 7 bases matching TRBD1. V shed 5 bases, J shed 8 bases, and the junction held 8 bases outside the gene matches. There are 12 residues in the CDR3. The germline V gene encodes CDR1 DFQATT and CDR2 SNEGSKA (reference sequence). The CDR3 nucleotides are TGCAGTGCTCCACGTTCAGGGGGGGGCTACACCTTC. This codes for CSAPRSGGGYTF.

This clonotype was counted between two and nine times. V and J are TRBV12-3 or TRBV12-4 and TRBJ1-1; possibly TRBD1 for D (5 bases). The CDR3 length is 14 residues. Trimming took 4 bases from V and 0 from J, leaving 9 bases between them. DNA of the CDR3: TGTGCCAGCAGTTACGACAGTATGAACACTGAAGCTTTCTTT. Encoded protein: CASSYDSMNTEAFF.

The chain has TRBV2 and TRBJ1-2, with 7 bases lining up with TRBD1. The CDR3 length is 11 residues. CDR1 is SNHLY and CDR2 is FYNNEI in the germline V gene. J lost 8 bases, V lost 5 bases, and 2 bases had no gene match. Here the CDR3 reads CASSTGVGYTF. The CDR3 coding sequence is TGTGCCAGCAGTACAGGGGTCGGCTACACCTTC.

V and J are TRBV20-1 and TRBJ2-7, with 10 bases that match TRBD1. Trimming cost V 2 bases and J 1 base; bases outside gene matches: 8. The germline CDR1 and CDR2 sequences are DFQATT and SNEGSKA (reference sequence). The CDR3 has 16 amino acids. The CDR3 DNA is TGCAGTGCTAGACCCGGGACAGGGGTTCGGTCCTACGAGCAGTACTTC. As protein: CSARPGTGVRSYEQYF.

This chain connects TRBV12-3 or TRBV12-4 to TRBJ1-5; 8 bases fit TRBD1. Germline trimming cut 8 bases from V and 6 bases from J; bases unmatched to any gene: 6. This CDR3 region has 13 residues. CDR3 residues: CASGGQDRQPQHF. The CDR3 coding sequence is TGTGCCAGCGGGGGACAGGATCGTCAGCCCCAGCATTTT.

The chain carries TRBV20-1 and TRBJ2-1; 8 positions match TRBD2. The CDR3 runs to 14 residues. The junction had 6 bases not matched to a gene; V was cut back by 4 bases and J by 4 bases. The germline gives CDR1 DFQATT, CDR2 SNEGSKA (reference sequence). The CDR3 loop is CSAKVGLGYNEQFF. The DNA for the CDR3 is TGCAGTGCTAAGGTGGGACTAGGATACAATGAGCAGTTCTTC.

This chain joins TRBV7-9 and TRBJ1-2, with 9 bases that match TRBD1. The CDR3 runs to 14 residues. With 4 bases clipped from V and 8 bases from J, the junction kept 8 bases outside the gene matches. Looked up from germline, CDR1 is SEHNR and CDR2 is FQNEAQ (reference sequence). The CDR3 spells CASSSPGQGYGYTF. CDR3 coding DNA: TGTGCCAGCAGCTCCCCGGGACAGGGATACGGCTACACCTTC.

V usage is TRBV4-2 and J usage is TRBJ2-7, with 8 nucleotides matching TRBD2. This CDR3 has 19 amino acids. The V gene's germline CDR1 is LGHNA and CDR2 YNFKEQ. The V gene end was trimmed by 2 bases and the J gene end by 2 bases; junction bases not matched to a gene: 17. The CDR3 coding sequence is TGTGCCAGCAGCCAATCCCCAGGGACTAGAGAGTATGGGGCCTACGAGCAGTACTTC. Residues: CASSQSPGTREYGAYEQYF.

The chain couples TRBV5-1 to TRBJ2-2, with a weak D call TRBD1 (5 bases). CDR1 is SGHRS and CDR2 is YFSETQ in the germline V gene. The CDR3 has 17 residues. Trimming cost V 0 bases and J 4 bases, with 16 bases left between them. CDR3 nucleotides: TGCGCCAGCAGCTTGGCCTTCGGAGACAGTTTCACCGGGGAGCTGTTTTTT. This sequence encodes CASSLAFGDSFTGELFF.

A single count supports this clonotype. The J gene is TRBJ2-1, the V gene TRBV7-9; D is uncertain. CDR1 SEHNR and CDR2 FQNEAQ come from the germline V gene (reference sequence). This CDR3 region has 13 residues. V was clipped by 5 bases and J by 8 bases, with 13 bases between them. The CDR3 coding sequence is TGTGCCAGCAGCCGGAGCGTAATAGATGAGCAGTTCTTC. It is translated as CASSRSVIDEQFF.

This clonotype was counted only a few times. The chain is built from TRBV4-3 and TRBJ1-4, with D uncertain. The CDR3 consists of 14 residues. Germline CDR1 reads LGHNA; CDR2 reads YSLEER. The V and J ends lost 4 bases and 7 bases respectively, with 13 bases between them. The DNA of the CDR3 is TGCGCCAGCAGCCGCGGACGGGCGAGTGAAAAACTGTTTTTT. The encoded protein is CASSRGRASEKLFF.

A few counts support this clonotype. This rearrangement joins TRBV4-3 to TRBJ2-3; D uncertain. Germline V gene sequence: CDR1 LGHNA, CDR2 YSLEER. This CDR3 contains 13 residues. V lost 0 bases, J lost 5 bases, and 6 bases lay in between. The CDR3 sequence is CASSQEGLDTQYF. DNA for the CDR3: TGCGCCAGCAGCCAAGAGGGCCTAGATACGCAGTATTTT.

V usage is TRBV7-2 and J usage is TRBJ2-1; 11 nucleotides agree with TRBD2. CDR3 size: 16 residues. The germline V gene encodes CDR1 SGHTA and CDR2 FQGNSA. V dropped 5 bases and J dropped 5; count of bases not matched to a gene: 8. The CDR3 protein is CASSHRLAGGNNEQFF. The CDR3 nucleotides are TGTGCCAGCAGCCATCGTCTAGCGGGAGGTAACAATGAGCAGTTCTTC.

The chain links TRBV28 to TRBJ2-1, with 11 bases lining up with TRBD2. Germline CDR1 and CDR2: MDHEN and SYDVKM. The CDR3 runs 12 residues. Trimming cost V 6 bases and J 11 bases; bases outside gene matches: 3. The CDR3: CASRLAGAKQFF. CDR3 DNA: TGTGCCAGCAGACTAGCGGGAGCTAAGCAGTTCTTC.

The chain combines TRBV6-5 with TRBJ2-1, with TRBD1 matching 10 bases. CDR1 and CDR2 from the germline V gene are MNHEY and SVGAGI. CDR3 size: 16 residues. The V and J ends lost 6 bases and 4 bases, in that order; junction bases with no gene match: 9. The chain's CDR3 is CASRPTGTGVYNEQFF. CDR3 DNA sequence: TGTGCCAGCAGACCCACCGGGACAGGGGTGTACAATGAGCAGTTCTTC.

This clonotype was counted many times. The chain carries TRBV29-1 and TRBJ1-1, with D unresolved. From germline, CDR1 is SQVTM and CDR2 ANQGSEA. The CDR3 consists of 11 residues. Trimming cost V 4 bases and J 5 bases, with 8 bases left between them. The CDR3 spells CSVVGGTEAFF. In DNA form, the CDR3 reads TGCAGCGTTGTGGGTGGGACTGAAGCTTTCTTT.

This clonotype was counted between two and nine times. The V and J genes are TRBV24-1 and TRBJ1-5, with D perhaps matching TRBD1 (5 bases). V lost 4 bases and J 3 bases, leaving 12 bases between the germline ends. The CDR3 runs 15 residues. Germline values: CDR1 KGHDR, CDR2 SFDVKD. The chain's CDR3 is CATSESGATNQPQHF. The CDR3 bases are TGTGCCACCAGTGAATCCGGGGCCACCAATCAGCCCCAGCATTTT.

The sample holds a few counts of this clonotype. V usage is TRBV3-1 and J usage is TRBJ1-5; a weak D match, TRBD1 (5 bases). The CDR3 covers 15 residues. Trimming took 4 bases from V and 1 from J, leaving 11 bases between them. Germline V lookup: CDR1 LGHDT, CDR2 YNNKEL (reference sequence). This CDR3 is CASSLRAGSNQPQHF. CDR3 nucleotides: TGTGCCAGCAGCCTACGGGCAGGGAGCAATCAGCCCCAGCATTTT.

In this sample, this clonotype turned up many times. The V call is TRBV20-1, the J call TRBJ1-1, with D hard to call. This CDR3 contains 13 residues. Germline V gives CDR1 DFQATT, CDR2 SNEGSKA (reference sequence). V was shortened by 1 base and J by 5 bases, with 11 bases between the two germline ends. The CDR3 region has the DNA TGCAGTGCTAGAGTCCCGGGAGGGACTGAAGCTTTCTTT. Protein: CSARVPGGTEAFF.

The chain couples TRBV4-3 to TRBJ2-1; no definite D call. The CDR3 covers 13 residues. The germline V and J ends were trimmed by 4 bases and 7 bases, with 11 bases remaining between them. CDR1 LGHNA and CDR2 YSLEER come from the germline V gene. CDR3 in amino acids: CASSLLERNEQFF. The CDR3 DNA reads TGCGCCAGCAGCCTACTCGAGAGAAATGAGCAGTTCTTC.

This clonotype has a handful of counts. The J gene is TRBJ1-1, the V gene TRBV20-1, with D unclear. V lost 0 bases, J lost 0 bases, and 11 bases lay in between. Germline V gene lookup returns CDR1 DFQATT and CDR2 SNEGSKA (reference sequence). The CDR3 loop spans 15 amino acids. CDR3 in amino acids: CSARDFSKMNTEAFF. The CDR3 bases are TGCAGTGCTAGAGATTTCTCAAAAATGAACACTGAAGCTTTCTTT.

The chain recombines TRBV5-1 with TRBJ1-5, with D unclear. CDR3 length: 14 residues. Trimming stripped 4 bases from V and 4 bases from J, with 12 bases between. Germline V gene lookup returns CDR1 SGHRS and CDR2 YFSETQ. The CDR3 nucleotides read TGCGCCAGCAGCAAGGACGGCCTGAATCAGCCCCAGCATTTT. Amino acid sequence: CASSKDGLNQPQHF.

This clonotype was recorded a few times. The gene calls are TRBV7-9 and TRBJ1-1, with unresolved D. Germline V gives CDR1 SEHNR, CDR2 FQNEAQ (reference sequence). The CDR3 contains 13 residues. With 5 bases removed from V and 12 bases from J, the gap between germline ends came to 19 bases. Written as DNA, the CDR3 is TGTGCCAGCAGCCGAGACGGGTCAATTGGCCCTTTCTTT. This encodes CASSRDGSIGPFF.

The gene calls are TRBV4-3 and TRBJ1-2, with TRBD1 matching 8 bases. This CDR3 is 15 amino acids long. Germline CDR1 and CDR2: LGHNA and YSLEER. The junction had 9 bases not matched to a gene; V was cut back by 4 bases and J by 5 bases. CDR3 sequence: CASSLQQGVGYGYTF. The CDR3 nucleotides read TGCGCCAGCAGCCTACAACAGGGGGTCGGTTATGGCTACACCTTC.

This chain links TRBV5-1 with TRBJ2-7, with 11 bases lining up with TRBD2. Germline lookup yields CDR1 SGHRS and CDR2 YFSETQ. CDR3 size: 14 residues. J lost 5 bases, V lost 4 bases, and 5 bases had no gene match. The CDR3 loop is CASSPGGLADEQYF. In DNA, the CDR3 is TGCGCCAGCAGCCCCGGGGGACTAGCGGACGAGCAGTACTTC. Complete variable domain (other parts from reference TRBV5-1 and TRBJ2-7): KAGVTQTPRYLIKTRGQQVTLSCSPISGHRSVSWYQQTPGQGLQFLFEYFSETQRNKGNFPGRFSGRQFSNSRSEMNVSTLELGDSALYLCASSPGGLADEQYFGPGTRLTVT.

This clonotype was detected only a few times. The chain is built from TRBV11-2 and TRBJ1-6; 8 bases match TRBD1. Germline lookup yields CDR1 SGHAT and CDR2 FQNNGV. V shed 5 bases, J shed 7 bases, and the junction held 10 bases outside the gene matches. The CDR3 sequence is 16 residues long. This chain's CDR3 is CASSPVGQGQNSPLHF. CDR3 nucleotide sequence: TGTGCCAGCAGCCCCGTTGGACAGGGCCAAAATTCACCCCTCCACTTT.